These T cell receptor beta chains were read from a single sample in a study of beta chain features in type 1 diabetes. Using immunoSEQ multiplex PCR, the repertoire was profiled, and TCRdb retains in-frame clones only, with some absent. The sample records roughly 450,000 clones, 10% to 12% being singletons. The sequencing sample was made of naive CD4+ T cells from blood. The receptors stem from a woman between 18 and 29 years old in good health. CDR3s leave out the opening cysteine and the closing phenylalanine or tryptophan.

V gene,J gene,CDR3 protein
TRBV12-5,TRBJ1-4,ASGLLPYAGPNEKLF
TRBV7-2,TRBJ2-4,ASSNIAKNIQY
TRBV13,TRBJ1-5,ASSLLDQPQH
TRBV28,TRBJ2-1,ASIGPLPYNEQF
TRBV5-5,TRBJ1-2,ASSLGVDGYT
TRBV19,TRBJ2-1,ASSTGQSSYNEQF
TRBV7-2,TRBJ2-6,ASSLRSGANVLT
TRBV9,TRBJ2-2,ASRGGSSTGELF
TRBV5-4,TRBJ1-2,ASSWTGSNYGYT
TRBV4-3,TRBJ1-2,ASSQDRGVVT
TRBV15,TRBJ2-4,ATSRDRVKRARD
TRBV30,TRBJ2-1,AWSSGDRGIYNEQF
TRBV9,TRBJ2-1,ASSVDSTAYNEQF
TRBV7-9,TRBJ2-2,ASSGRTGGTGELF
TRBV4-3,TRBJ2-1,ASSQALAGGPGQSF
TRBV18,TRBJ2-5,ASSPVVQETQY
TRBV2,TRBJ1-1,ASANLVLTF
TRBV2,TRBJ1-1,ASRVQNTEAF
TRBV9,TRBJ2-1,ASSVAPRDNEQF
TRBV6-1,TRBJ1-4,ASSGDRGLEKLF
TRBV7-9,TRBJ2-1,ASRKENEQF
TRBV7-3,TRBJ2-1,ASSLGRGMQF
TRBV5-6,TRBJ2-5,ASSLGGLAEETQY